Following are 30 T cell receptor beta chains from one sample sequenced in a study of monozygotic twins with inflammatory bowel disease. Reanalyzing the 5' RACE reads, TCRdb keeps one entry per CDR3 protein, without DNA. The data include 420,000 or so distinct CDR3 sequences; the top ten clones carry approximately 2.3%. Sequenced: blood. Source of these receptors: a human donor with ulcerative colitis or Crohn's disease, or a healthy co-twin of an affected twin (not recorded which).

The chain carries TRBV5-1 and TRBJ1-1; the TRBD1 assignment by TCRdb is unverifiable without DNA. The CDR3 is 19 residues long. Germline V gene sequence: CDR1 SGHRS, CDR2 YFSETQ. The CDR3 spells CASSFFSTRDRTPNTEAFF.

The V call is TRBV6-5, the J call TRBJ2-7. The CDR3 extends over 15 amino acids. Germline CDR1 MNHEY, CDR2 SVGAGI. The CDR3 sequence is CASSYLTGNSYEQYF.

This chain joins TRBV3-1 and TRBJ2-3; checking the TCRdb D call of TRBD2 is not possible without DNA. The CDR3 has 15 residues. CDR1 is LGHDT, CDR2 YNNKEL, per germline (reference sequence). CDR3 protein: CASSQRRGSTDTQYF.

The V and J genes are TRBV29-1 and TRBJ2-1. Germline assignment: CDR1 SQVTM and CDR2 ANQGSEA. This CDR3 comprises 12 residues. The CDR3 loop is CSVSRYLNEQFF.

This CDR3 reads CASSVTGVNTGELFF. The chain links TRBV9 to TRBJ2-2; without DNA, the TCRdb call of TRBD1 cannot be checked. The CDR3 loop spans 15 amino acids. CDR1 and CDR2 from the germline V gene are SGDLS and YYNGEE.

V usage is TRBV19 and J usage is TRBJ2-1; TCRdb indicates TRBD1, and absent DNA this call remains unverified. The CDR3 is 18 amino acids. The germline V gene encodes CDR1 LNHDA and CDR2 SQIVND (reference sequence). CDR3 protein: CASSPLRWGAGAYNEQFF.

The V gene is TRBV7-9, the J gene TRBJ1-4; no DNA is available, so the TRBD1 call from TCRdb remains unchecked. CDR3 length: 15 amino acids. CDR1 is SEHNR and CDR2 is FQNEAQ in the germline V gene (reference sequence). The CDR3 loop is CASSLYGTEYEKLFF.

CDR3 sequence reads: CASSPTSGRRDEQFF. J is TRBJ2-1 and V is TRBV7-3; TCRdb's D call of TRBD2 is untestable without DNA. This CDR3 is 15 amino acids long. Per the germline V gene, CDR1 is SGHTA and CDR2 is FQGTGA.

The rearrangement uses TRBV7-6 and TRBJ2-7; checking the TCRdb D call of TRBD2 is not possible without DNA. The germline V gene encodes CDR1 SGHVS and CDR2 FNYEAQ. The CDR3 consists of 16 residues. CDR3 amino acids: CASSSDSGKDSYEQYF.

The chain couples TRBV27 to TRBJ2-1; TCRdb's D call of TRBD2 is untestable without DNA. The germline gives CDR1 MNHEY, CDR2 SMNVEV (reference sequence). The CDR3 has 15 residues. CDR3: CASSEIRTRTGGQFF.

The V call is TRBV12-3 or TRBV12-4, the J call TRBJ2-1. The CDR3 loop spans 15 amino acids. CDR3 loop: CASSSLGSSYNEQFF.

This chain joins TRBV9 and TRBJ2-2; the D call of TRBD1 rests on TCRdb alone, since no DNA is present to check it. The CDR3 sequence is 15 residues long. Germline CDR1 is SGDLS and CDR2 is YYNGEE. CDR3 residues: CASSTQGANTGELFF.

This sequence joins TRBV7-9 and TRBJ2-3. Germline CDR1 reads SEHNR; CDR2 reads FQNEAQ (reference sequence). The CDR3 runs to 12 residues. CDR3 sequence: CASSSYPDTQYF. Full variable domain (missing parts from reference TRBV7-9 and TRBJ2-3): DTGVSQNPRHKITKRGQNVTFRCDPISEHNRLYWYRQTLGQGPEFLTYFQNEAQLEKSRLLSDRFSAERPKGSFSTLEIQRTEQGDSAMYLCASSSYPDTQYFGPGTRLTVL.

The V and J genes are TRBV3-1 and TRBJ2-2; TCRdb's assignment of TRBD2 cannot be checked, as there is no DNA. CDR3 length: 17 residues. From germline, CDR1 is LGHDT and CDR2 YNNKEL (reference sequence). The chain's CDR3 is CASSHAGTSGSNGELFF.

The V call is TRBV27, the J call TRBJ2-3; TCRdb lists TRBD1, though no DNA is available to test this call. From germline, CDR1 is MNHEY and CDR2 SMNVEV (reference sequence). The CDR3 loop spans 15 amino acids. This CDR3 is CASSQDRGEADTQYF.

CDR3 sequence reads: CASRPGGRGTEAFF. The J gene is TRBJ1-1, the V gene TRBV5-1; the D call from TCRdb, TRBD1, cannot be confirmed without DNA. The germline CDR1 and CDR2 sequences are SGHRS and YFSETQ. The CDR3 runs to 14 residues.

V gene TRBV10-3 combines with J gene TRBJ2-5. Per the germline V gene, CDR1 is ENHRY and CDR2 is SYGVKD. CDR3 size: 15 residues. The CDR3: CAISGEDTGRETQYF.

CDR3 loop: CAWSVNSPDTQYF. The chain couples TRBV30 to TRBJ2-3. Germline values: CDR1 GTSNPN, CDR2 SVGIG (reference sequence). This CDR3 is built from 13 residues. The full variable domain, in which reference TRBV30 and TRBJ2-3 provide the parts outside the CDR3, is SQTIHQWPATLVQPVGSPLSLECTVEGTSNPNLYWYRQAAGRGLQLLFYSVGIGQISSEVPQNLSASRPQDRQFILSSKKLLLSDSGFYLCAWSVNSPDTQYFGPGTRLTVL.

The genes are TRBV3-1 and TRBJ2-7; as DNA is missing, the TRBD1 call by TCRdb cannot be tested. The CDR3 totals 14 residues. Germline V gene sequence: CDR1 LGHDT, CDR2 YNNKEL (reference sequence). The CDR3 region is CASSPGTGIYEQYF.

CDR3 sequence reads: CSARETTSGRADTQYF. This chain links TRBV20-1 with TRBJ2-3; the TCRdb call, TRBD2, lacks DNA for checking. CDR1 is DFQATT, CDR2 SNEGSKA, per germline (reference sequence). The CDR3 has 16 amino acids.

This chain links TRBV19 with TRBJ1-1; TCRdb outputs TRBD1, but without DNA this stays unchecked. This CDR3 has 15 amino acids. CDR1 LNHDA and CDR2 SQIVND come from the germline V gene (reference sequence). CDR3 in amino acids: CASSPFNSGGTEAFF.

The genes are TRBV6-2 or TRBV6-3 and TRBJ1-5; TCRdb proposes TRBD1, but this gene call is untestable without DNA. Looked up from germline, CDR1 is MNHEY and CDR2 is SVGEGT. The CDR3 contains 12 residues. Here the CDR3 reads CASSYDRDRKHF.

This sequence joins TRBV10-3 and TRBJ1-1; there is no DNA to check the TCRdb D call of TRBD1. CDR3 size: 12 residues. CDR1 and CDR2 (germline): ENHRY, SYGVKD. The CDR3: CASAGVNTEAFF.

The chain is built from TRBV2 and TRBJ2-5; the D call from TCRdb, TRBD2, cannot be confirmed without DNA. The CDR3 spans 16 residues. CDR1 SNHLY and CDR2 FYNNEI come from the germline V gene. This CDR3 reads CASSKLAGLLQETQYF.

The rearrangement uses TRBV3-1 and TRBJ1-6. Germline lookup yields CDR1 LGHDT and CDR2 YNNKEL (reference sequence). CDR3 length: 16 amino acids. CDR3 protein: CASSQEGLTYNSPLHF. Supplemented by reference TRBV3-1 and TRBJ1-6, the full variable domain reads DTAVSQTPKYLVTQMGNDKSIKCEQNLGHDTMYWYKQDSKKFLKIMFSYNNKELIINETVPNRFSPKSPDKAHLNLHINSLELGDSAVYFCASSQEGLTYNSPLHFGNGTRLTVT.

The CDR3 spells CASSLEAGAYEQYF. This chain joins TRBV5-1 and TRBJ2-7. The CDR3 is 14 residues long. Germline V gene sequence: CDR1 SGHRS, CDR2 YFSETQ.

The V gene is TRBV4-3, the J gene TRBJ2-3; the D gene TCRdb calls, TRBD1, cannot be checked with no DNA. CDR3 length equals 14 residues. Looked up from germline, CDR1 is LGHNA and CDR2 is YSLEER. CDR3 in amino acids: CASSQDRGTDTQYF.

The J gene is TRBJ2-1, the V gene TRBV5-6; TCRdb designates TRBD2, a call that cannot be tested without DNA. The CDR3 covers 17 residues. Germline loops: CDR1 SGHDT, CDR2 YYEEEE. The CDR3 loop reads CASTGGREFSSYNEQFF.

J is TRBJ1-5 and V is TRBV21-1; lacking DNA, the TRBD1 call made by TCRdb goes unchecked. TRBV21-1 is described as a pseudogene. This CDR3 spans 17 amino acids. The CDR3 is CASSPKGKGQGRQPQHF.

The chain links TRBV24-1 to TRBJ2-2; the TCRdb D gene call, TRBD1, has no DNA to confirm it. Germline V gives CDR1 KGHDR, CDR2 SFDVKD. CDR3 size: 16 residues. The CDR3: CATSDFPGRDTGELFF.